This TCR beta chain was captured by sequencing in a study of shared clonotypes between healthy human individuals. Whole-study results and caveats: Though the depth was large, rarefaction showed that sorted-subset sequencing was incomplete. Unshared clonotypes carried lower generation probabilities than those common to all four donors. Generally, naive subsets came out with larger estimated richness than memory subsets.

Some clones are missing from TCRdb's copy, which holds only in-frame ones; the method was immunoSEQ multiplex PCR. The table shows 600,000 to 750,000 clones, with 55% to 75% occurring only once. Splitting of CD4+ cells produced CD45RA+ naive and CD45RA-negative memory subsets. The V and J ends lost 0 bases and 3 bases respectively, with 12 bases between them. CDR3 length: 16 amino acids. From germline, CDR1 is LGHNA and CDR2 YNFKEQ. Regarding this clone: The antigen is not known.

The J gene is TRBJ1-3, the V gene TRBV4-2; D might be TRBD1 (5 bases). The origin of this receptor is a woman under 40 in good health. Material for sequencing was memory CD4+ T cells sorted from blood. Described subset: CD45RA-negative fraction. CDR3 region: CASSQDVGTGGNTIYF. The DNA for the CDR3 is TGTGCCAGCAGCCAAGATGTAGGGACGGGTGGAAACACCATATATTTT.